This is a list of T cell receptor beta chains from one sample in a study of regulatory T cells in long-lasting Graves disease. TCRdb redid the calling of the multiplex PCR reads with MiXCR, one entry per CDR3 protein. The sample lists 440,000 or so distinct CDR3 sequences; 14% to 15% were seen once. These sequences were also reported in another study, on T cells in Graves' hyperthyroidism and ophthalmopathy.

Here the sequenced sample was peripheral blood mononuclear cells (PBMCs), taken at new diagnosis, from a patient treated with antithyroid drugs. The receptors shown here come from a woman between 25 and 40 years old with Graves disease. CDR3s include the opening cysteine and the closing phenylalanine or tryptophan. Each record gives: D gene, J gene, clone size, V gene, CDR3 protein, CDR3 DNA. The D gene is left open where the match is weak. Only part of the rows carry a size: once, few, many, or a class if the clone is expanded.

TRBD1	TRBJ1-1	many	TRBV5-6	CASSLGQGVEAFF	TGTGCCAGCAGCTTGGGACAGGGTGTTGAAGCTTTCTTT
TRBD2	TRBJ2-3	-	TRBV6-2/TRBV6-3	CASSYPEFSGSHTDTQYF	TGTGCCAGCAGTTACCCTGAATTTAGCGGGAGCCACACAGATACGCAGTATTTT
TRBD2	TRBJ2-5	many	TRBV9	CASSGETSGEVQYF	TGTGCCAGCAGCGGTGAGACTAGCGGGGAGGTCCAGTACTTC
-	TRBJ1-2	-	TRBV24-1	CATSVGHGYTF	TGTGCCACCTCTGTTGGGCATGGCTACACCTTC
TRBD1	TRBJ2-5	-	TRBV3-1	CASSQAAGTAQETQYF	TGTGCCAGCAGCCAAGCCGCAGGGACAGCCCAAGAGACCCAGTACTTC
-	TRBJ2-5	many	TRBV12-3/TRBV12-4	CASSPRAGTQYF	TGTGCCAGCAGCCCCCGGGCGGGGACCCAGTACTTC
TRBD2	TRBJ2-5	many	TRBV27	CASSLGPREGRETQYF	TGTGCCAGCAGTTTGGGCCCGCGGGAGGGGCGAGAGACCCAGTACTTC
TRBD2	TRBJ2-7	-	TRBV24-1	CASLRLAGYLRSYEQYF	TGTGCCTCCCTCAGACTAGCGGGTTACCTTCGATCCTACGAGCAGTACTTC
-	TRBJ2-1	many	TRBV6-5	CASSILPQSDKYNEQFF	TGTGCCAGCAGTATACTCCCCCAATCGGACAAGTACAATGAGCAGTTCTTC
-	TRBJ1-1	many	TRBV2	CASSTPGLMNTEAFF	TGTGCCAGCAGTACTCCGGGACTAATGAACACTGAAGCTTTCTTT
-	TRBJ1-3	many	TRBV30	CAWKRTVGGNTIYF	TGTGCCTGGAAGAGGACAGTCGGAGGAAACACCATATATTTT
TRBD1	TRBJ1-2	many	TRBV20-1	CSARSLGQGMTGYTF	TGCAGTGCTAGAAGCCTAGGACAGGGTATGACTGGCTACACCTTC
-	TRBJ2-1	many	TRBV29-1	CSAPLGRTYNEQFF	TGCAGCGCCCCTTTGGGCAGAACCTACAATGAGCAGTTCTTC
TRBD2	TRBJ2-7	-	TRBV3-1	CASSPRLAGFSEQYF	TGTGCCAGCAGCCCCAGACTAGCGGGATTTTCCGAGCAGTACTTC
TRBD1	TRBJ1-5	many	TRBV9	CASSVGQGDSNQPQHF	TGTGCCAGCAGCGTTGGACAGGGGGATAGCAATCAGCCCCAGCATTTT
-	TRBJ1-1	many	TRBV29-1	CSVVEGVGLTEAFF	TGCAGCGTTGTAGAGGGCGTCGGATTGACTGAAGCTTTCTTT
-	TRBJ2-1	-	TRBV10-2	CASSTGMGYNEQFF	TGCGCCAGCAGCACAGGGATGGGCTACAATGAGCAGTTCTTC
-	TRBJ2-1	many	TRBV20-1	CSATPPTSYNEQFF	TGCAGTGCTACCCCGCCTACCTCCTACAATGAGCAGTTCTTC
TRBD1	TRBJ2-3	few	TRBV3-1	CASSPQGTGGADTQCF	TGTGCCAGCAGCCCCCAGGGGACAGGTGGGGCAGATACGCAGTGTTTT
-	TRBJ2-1	many	TRBV29-1	CSVEPLGAGEQFF	TGCAGCGTGGAACCCCTCGGAGCTGGTGAGCAGTTCTTC
-	TRBJ1-4	many	TRBV2	CASSDSQGSEKLFF	TGTGCCAGCAGTGACTCACAGGGCTCCGAAAAACTGTTTTTT
-	TRBJ2-2	few	TRBV28	CASSSDNTPKSPGGFRITGELFF	TGTGCCAGCAGTTCCGATAATACCCCAAAATCTCCGGGCGGATTTAGGATAACCGGGGAGCTGTTTTTT
TRBD1	TRBJ2-7	few	TRBV9	CASSVGTAGQGHEQYF	TGTGCCAGCAGCGTAGGCACCGCGGGACAGGGCCACGAGCAGTACTTC
-	TRBJ2-3	-	TRBV9	CANSVENRVWSTDTQYF	TGTGCCAACAGCGTAGAGAATCGGGTCTGGAGCACAGATACGCAGTATTTT
-	TRBJ2-7	few	TRBV7-8	CASSRGQTYEQYF	TGTGCCAGCAGCCGCGGACAGACCTACGAGCAGTACTTC